The clone carrying this TCR beta chain was recorded only once. Antigen specificity is unknown. 13 Jbeta primers and 60 Vbeta primers were used for the PCR. TCRdb's table, derived via immunoSEQ multiplex PCR, lists solely in-frame clones and lacks some. The sample yields some 150,000 clones, roughly 80% seen once. The sample belongs to a study of cytomegalovirus exposure and HLA in healthy donors. Study-level findings and limits: It was only CMV serostatus that was available as immune exposure information. Clonal expansion was found to be greater in HLA-associated TCR beta chains than in equally common others in a later analysis. Reports indicated that the classifier achieved high specificity and sensitivity in diagnosing cytomegalovirus status. It was assumed in the presence/absence analyses that sequencing depth was roughly uniform across donors.

This CDR3 comprises 15 residues. Trimming cost V 3 bases and J 0 bases, with 12 bases left between them. Looked up from germline, CDR1 is SGHRS and CDR2 is YFSETQ. This receptor was taken from a woman aged 40 to 50 in good health and CMV-seropositive. The specimen sequenced was PBMCs. The chain combines TRBV5-1 with TRBJ2-5, with a tentative D call TRBD1 (5 bases). CDR3 sequence: CASSSFGAYQETQYF. The CDR3 region has the DNA TGCGCCAGCAGCTCGTTTGGGGCCTACCAAGAGACCCAGTACTTC.